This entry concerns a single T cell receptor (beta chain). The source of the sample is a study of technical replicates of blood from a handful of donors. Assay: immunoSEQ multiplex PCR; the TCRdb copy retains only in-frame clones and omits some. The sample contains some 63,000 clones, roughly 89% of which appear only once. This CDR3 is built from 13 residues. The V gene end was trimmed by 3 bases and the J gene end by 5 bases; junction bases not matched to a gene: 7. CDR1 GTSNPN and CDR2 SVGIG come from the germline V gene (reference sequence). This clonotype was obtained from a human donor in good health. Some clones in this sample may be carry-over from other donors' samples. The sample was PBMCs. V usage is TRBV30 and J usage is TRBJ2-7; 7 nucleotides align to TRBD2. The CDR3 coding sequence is TGTGCCTGGAGAGCTGCTAGCGGCAACGAGCAGTACTTC. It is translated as CAWRAASGNEQYF.